This TCR beta chain was recovered during a study of CD8+ T cells in alopecia areata. General study points: Links between baseline CD8+ expansion and response need larger treated cohorts.

On this clone: The antigen is undetermined.

Treatment described: oral pan-JAK inhibitor, 5-10 mg twice daily. J lost 1 base, V lost 5 bases, and 9 bases had no gene match. Germline CDR1 MNHEY, CDR2 SMNVEV (reference sequence). The length of the CDR3 is 17 residues. Sequencing templates came from extracted RNA that was reverse transcribed into cDNA. Only in-frame clones appear in the TCRdb table, and some are missing; sequencing was by immunoSEQ multiplex PCR. Of under 200,000 clones in the sample, less than 80% are singletons; the top ten hold 12% to 15%. The material was CD4+ T cells sorted from blood, obtained at week 24, from a patient treated with tofacitinib. The receptor's source is a human donor with alopecia areata. V and J are TRBV27 and TRBJ1-5, with TRBD1 identical over 9 bases. The CDR3 coding sequence is TGTGCCAGCAGTCCGCCGGGACAGGGTAGGAGCAATCAGCCCCAGCATTTT. Translation: CASSPPGQGRSNQPQHF.